These T cell receptor beta chains were read from a single sample in a study of T cell responses to AZD1222 COVID-19 vaccine. Sequenced by immunoSEQ multiplex PCR; TCRdb stores in-frame clones only, minus some. Across some 150,000 clones, the top ten clones capture approximately 2% of the sample. Sequencing was carried out using peripheral blood. These receptors originate from an adult in good health. The CDR3 runs from the conserved cysteine through the conserved F or W. Each record gives: D gene, V gene, J gene, CDR3 protein, CDR3 DNA. A D gene is named only where the DNA matches it firmly.

NA,TRBV18,TRBJ1-1,CASSPPDRSNTEAFF,TGTGCCAGCTCACCCCCCGACAGGTCGAACACTGAAGCTTTCTTT
NA,TRBV7-2,TRBJ2-5,CASSDWSGLKETQYF,TGTGCCAGCAGCGATTGGTCCGGACTCAAAGAGACCCAGTACTTC
NA,TRBV28,TRBJ1-2,CASSSSGVTDGYTF,TGTGCCAGCAGTTCATCCGGGGTAACGGATGGCTACACCTTC
NA,TRBV30,TRBJ1-2,CAWIKRFEPNNYGYTF,TGTGCCTGGATTAAGCGCTTCGAACCAAATAACTATGGCTACACCTTC
NA,TRBV28,TRBJ2-7,CASSLQRVGEQYF,TGTGCCAGCAGTCTCCAGAGGGTGGGGGAGCAGTACTTC
NA,TRBV2,TRBJ1-4,CASTPARKLFF,TGTGCCAGCACTCCGGCACGAAAACTGTTTTTT
NA,TRBV9,TRBJ1-3,CASSVDWGAGNTIYF,TGTGCCAGCAGCGTAGATTGGGGGGCTGGAAACACCATATATTTT
NA,TRBV29-1,TRBJ1-5,CSAARGNQPQHF,TGCAGCGCTGCTAGGGGCAATCAGCCCCAGCATTTT
NA,TRBV6-5,TRBJ1-4,CASSYSRGATNEKLFF,TGTGCCAGCAGTTACTCTAGGGGGGCAACTAATGAAAAACTGTTTTTT
NA,TRBV3-1/TRBV3-2,TRBJ2-7,CASSQNPSPYEQYF,TGTGCCAGCAGCCAAAATCCTAGCCCCTACGAGCAGTACTTC
NA,TRBV19,TRBJ1-4,CASRAGGYEKLFF,TGTGCCAGTAGAGCCGGGGGGTATGAAAAACTGTTTTTT
NA,TRBV24-1,TRBJ1-2,CATSDPLHGYTF,TGTGCCACCAGTGATCCACTTCATGGCTACACCTTC
NA,TRBV9,TRBJ1-6,CASSVVPWDNNSPLHF,TGTGCCAGCAGCGTAGTACCCTGGGATAATAATTCACCCCTCCACTTT
TRBD1,TRBV7-2,TRBJ2-3,CASSLPPGQGPDTQYF,TGTGCCAGCAGCTTACCGCCGGGACAGGGCCCAGATACGCAGTATTTT
NA,TRBV7-9,TRBJ1-5,CASSLGQAAGPQHF,TGTGCCAGCAGCTTAGGGCAGGCTGCCGGGCCCCAGCATTTT
NA,TRBV7-2,TRBJ2-3,CASNSRTASTDTQYF,TGTGCCAGCAATTCACGTACGGCCAGCACAGATACGCAGTATTTT
NA,TRBV6-2/TRBV6-3,TRBJ2-6,CASSYLGNSGANVLTF,TGTGCCAGCAGTTACTTAGGGAATTCTGGGGCCAACGTCCTGACTTTC
NA,TRBV25-1,TRBJ2-2,CASSVTGRETGELFF,TGTGCCAGCAGTGTCACGGGCAGGGAGACCGGGGAGCTGTTTTTT
NA,TRBV3-1/TRBV3-2,TRBJ2-1,CASSQGWGEQFF,TGTGCCAGCAGCCAAGGGTGGGGCGAGCAGTTCTTC
TRBD1,TRBV4-3,TRBJ1-1,CASSQDSGGNTEAFF,TGCGCCAGCAGCCAAGATTCAGGGGGCAATACTGAAGCTTTCTTT
NA,TRBV11-2,TRBJ2-3,CASSLTGGRDTQYF,TGTGCCAGCAGCTTAACGGGGGGCCGAGATACGCAGTATTTT
TRBD1,TRBV5-1,TRBJ2-2,CASSFLEDRGTGELFF,TGCGCCAGCAGCTTCTTAGAGGACAGGGGGACCGGGGAGCTGTTTTTT
NA,TRBV15,TRBJ2-1,CATSRDRATFNEQFF,TGTGCCACCAGCAGAGACAGGGCTACATTCAATGAGCAGTTCTTC
TRBD1,TRBV5-1,TRBJ1-2,CASSQGQTYGYTF,TGCGCCAGCAGCCAGGGACAGACCTATGGCTACACCTTC
NA,TRBV5-1,TRBJ1-2,CASSLDGSSYGYTF,TGCGCCAGCAGCTTAGACGGATCGAGTTATGGCTACACCTTC
TRBD1,TRBV28,TRBJ1-4,CASSLRYGTAAEKLFF,TGTGCCAGCAGTTTACGATATGGGACAGCCGCTGAAAAACTGTTTTTT
NA,TRBV4-1,TRBJ2-5,CASSQEGLPAKTQYF,TGCGCCAGCAGCCAAGAAGGGCTCCCCGCGAAGACCCAGTACTTC
TRBD2,TRBV5-4,TRBJ2-7,CASSREGVYEQYF,TGTGCCAGCAGCCGGGAGGGAGTTTACGAGCAGTACTTC
NA,TRBV30,TRBJ1-5,CAWGSNQPQHF,TGTGCCTGGGGATCCAATCAGCCCCAGCATTTT